The entry that follows covers one TCR beta chain sequence. The entry originates in a study of blood T cell repertoires in COVID-19. In the authors' methods: Reference gene primer amplification gave nucleated cell count estimates. TCRdb's copy holds only in-frame clones and misses some; the assay was immunoSEQ multiplex PCR. V, J and clone size are taken as reported in that table, and D and trimming were inferred from the DNA itself. The sample holds about 300,000 clones, 85% to 90% seen once. V lost 4 bases, J lost 6 bases, and 4 bases stayed unmatched. The CDR3 consists of 15 residues. CDR1 MNHEY and CDR2 SVGAGI come from the germline V gene.

The V gene is TRBV6-5, the J gene TRBJ2-1, with 12 bases aligning to TRBD2. Sequencing was done on a sample of PBMCs or T cells enriched from blood (not recorded which). The sequence derives from a woman in her fifties or sixties who had been exposed to COVID-19. CDR3 amino acids: CASSSSGGAVNEQFF. The CDR3 DNA follows: TGTGCCAGCAGTTCTAGCGGGGGGGCGGTCAATGAGCAGTTCTTC.